This TCR beta chain was profiled in a study of regulatory T cells in long-lasting Graves disease. Trimming removed 0 bases at V and 4 bases at J, with 18 bases between. This CDR3 comprises 16 residues. Germline V gene sequence: CDR1 DFQATT, CDR2 SNEGSKA (reference sequence). Time point reported: persistent/refractory GD, antithyroid drugs over 5 years with positive TRAb. Making the TCR library involved RNA that had been extracted from PBMCs. A blood draw put about 8.2 milliliters of peripheral blood into EDTA tubes. In building TCR beta libraries, iRepertoire HTBI primers were used together with Arm-PCR of CDR3 regions. Authors' methods: Around 59 TRBV and approximately 13 TRBJ segments were identified across samples. TCRdb recomputed calls from the multiplex PCR reads with MiXCR, one row per CDR3 protein. The V and J calls were not made by the authors but by TCRdb's processing. The sample carries under 350,000 distinct CDR3 sequences, roughly 21% recorded once.

In its sample, this clonotype was seen many times. Material: peripheral blood mononuclear cells (PBMCs), obtained when the disease was refractory, from a patient treated with antithyroid drugs. J is TRBJ2-5 and V is TRBV20-1; D may be TRBD2 (5 bases). This TCR derives from a female donor with Graves disease. DNA for the CDR3: TGCAGTGCTAGAGATCTGGCTGGCTTTGCGGGAGAGACCCAGTACTTC. Translation gives CSARDLAGFAGETQYF.